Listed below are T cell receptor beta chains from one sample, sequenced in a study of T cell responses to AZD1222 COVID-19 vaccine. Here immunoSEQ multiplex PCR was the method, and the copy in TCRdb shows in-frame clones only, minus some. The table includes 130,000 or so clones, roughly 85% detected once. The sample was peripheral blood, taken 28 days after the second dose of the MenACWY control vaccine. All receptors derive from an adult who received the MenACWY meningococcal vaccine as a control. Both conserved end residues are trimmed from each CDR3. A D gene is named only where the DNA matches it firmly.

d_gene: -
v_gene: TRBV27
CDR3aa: ASRVANTGELF

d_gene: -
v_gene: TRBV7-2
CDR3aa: ASVYAGANQPQH

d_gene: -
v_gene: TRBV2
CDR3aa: ASSERVSATNEKLF

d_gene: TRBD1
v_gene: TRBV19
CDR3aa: ASTLDRAYTGELF

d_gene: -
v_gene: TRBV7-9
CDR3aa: ASSLKFGVAGTVSPLH

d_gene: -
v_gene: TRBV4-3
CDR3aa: ASSPEGYSGNTIY

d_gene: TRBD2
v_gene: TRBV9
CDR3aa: ASSVPTSGGDTDTQY

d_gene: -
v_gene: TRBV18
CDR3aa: ASSPNLAGYNVLT

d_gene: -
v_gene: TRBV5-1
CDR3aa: ASSLEGAYEQY

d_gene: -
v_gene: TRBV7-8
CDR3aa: ASSLFGRQDTEAF

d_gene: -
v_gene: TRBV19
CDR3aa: ASSVRDSRQETQY

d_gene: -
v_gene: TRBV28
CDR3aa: AIRGPARDSPLH

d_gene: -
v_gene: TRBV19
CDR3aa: ASSIQHSNQPQH

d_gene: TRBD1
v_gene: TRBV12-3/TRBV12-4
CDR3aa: ASSSYRGTEAF

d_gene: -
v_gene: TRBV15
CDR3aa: ATSRNRGQPREAF

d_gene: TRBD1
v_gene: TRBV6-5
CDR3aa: ASSDRGNSPLH

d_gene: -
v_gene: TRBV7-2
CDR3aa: ASSLSASSYNSPLH

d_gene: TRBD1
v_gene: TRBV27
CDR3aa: ASRPGTARAGYT

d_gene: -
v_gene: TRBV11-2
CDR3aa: ASRWAFMNTEAF

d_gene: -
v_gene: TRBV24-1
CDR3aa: ATSKGRGGYNEQF

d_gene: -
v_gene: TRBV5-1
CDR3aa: ASSPAGNYGYT

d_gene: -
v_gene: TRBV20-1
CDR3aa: SAINQEKLF

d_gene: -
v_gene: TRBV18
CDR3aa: ASSPLSGRSG

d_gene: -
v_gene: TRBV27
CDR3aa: ASSSAITWGTEAF

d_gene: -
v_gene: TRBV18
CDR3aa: ASSPGAGTEAF